A selection of T cell receptor beta chains follows, all from one sample in a study of resident and recirculating memory T cells in vitiligo. TCRdb's table, derived via immunoSEQ multiplex PCR, lists solely in-frame clones and lacks some. The profile covers 60,000 to 80,000 clones, with approximately 93% appearing a single time and just under 5% taken by the ten largest. Sequencing was done on a sample of blood. The receptors come from a male donor with vitiligo. Both conserved end residues are part of each CDR3. Each record gives: V gene, clone size, D gene, J gene, CDR3 DNA, CDR3 protein. A D gene is named only where the DNA matches it firmly. Clone size is shown for a subset of rows, as once, few, many or a class of expanded clone.

v_call: TRBV6-5; clone_size: NA; d_call: TRBD2; j_call: TRBJ2-3; cdr3_nt: TGTGCCAGCAGCGGGAGGGGGGGACTCACAGATACGCAGTATTTT; cdr3_aa: CASSGRGGLTDTQYF
v_call: TRBV4-2; clone_size: NA; d_call: NA; j_call: TRBJ1-1; cdr3_nt: TGTGCCAGCAGCCAAGGCAATCTGAGGAACACTGAAGCTTTCTTT; cdr3_aa: CASSQGNLRNTEAFF
v_call: TRBV9; clone_size: NA; d_call: NA; j_call: TRBJ2-3; cdr3_nt: TGTGCCAGCAGCGTAGTAGGTGACAACCGGGATACGCAGTATTTT; cdr3_aa: CASSVVGDNRDTQYF
v_call: TRBV30; clone_size: NA; d_call: NA; j_call: TRBJ2-7; cdr3_nt: TGTGCCTTCGACAGGAACTACGAGCAGTACTTC; cdr3_aa: CAFDRNYEQYF
v_call: TRBV28; clone_size: NA; d_call: NA; j_call: TRBJ2-7; cdr3_nt: TGTGCCAGCAGTCTCCGGACGGTGGGAGCCTACGAGCAGTACTTC; cdr3_aa: CASSLRTVGAYEQYF
v_call: TRBV6-5; clone_size: NA; d_call: TRBD1; j_call: TRBJ2-2; cdr3_nt: TGTGCCAGCAGTTACACAGGGGTTAACACCGGGGAGCTGTTTTTT; cdr3_aa: CASSYTGVNTGELFF
v_call: TRBV18; clone_size: NA; d_call: TRBD1; j_call: TRBJ1-2; cdr3_nt: TGTGCCAGCTCACCCCTGACAGGGGGGATAGAGAATGGCTACACCTTC; cdr3_aa: CASSPLTGGIENGYTF
v_call: TRBV5-4; clone_size: NA; d_call: TRBD2; j_call: TRBJ2-7; cdr3_nt: TGTGCCAGCAGCTGGCGGGGGGACTCCTACGAGCAGTACTTC; cdr3_aa: CASSWRGDSYEQYF
v_call: TRBV10-3; clone_size: NA; d_call: NA; j_call: TRBJ1-1; cdr3_nt: TGTGCCATCAGTACGTATACAGGCGGCACTGAAGCTTTCTTT; cdr3_aa: CAISTYTGGTEAFF
v_call: TRBV13; clone_size: NA; d_call: TRBD2; j_call: TRBJ2-7; cdr3_nt: TGTGCCAGCAGCGAAGCGGGGGGGCCCGTTTTTGTGCAGTACTTC; cdr3_aa: CASSEAGGPVFVQYF
v_call: TRBV7-3; clone_size: NA; d_call: TRBD2; j_call: TRBJ2-1; cdr3_nt: TGTGCCAGCAGCTTAGAAGGCGGGGGTGCCTACAATGAGCAGTTCTTC; cdr3_aa: CASSLEGGGAYNEQFF
v_call: TRBV7-9; clone_size: NA; d_call: TRBD2; j_call: TRBJ2-7; cdr3_nt: TGTGCCAGCAGCCCCACTAGCGGGGGGGCACGGCTCTTCTACGAGCAGTACTTC; cdr3_aa: CASSPTSGGARLFYEQYF
v_call: TRBV4-1; clone_size: NA; d_call: NA; j_call: TRBJ2-7; cdr3_nt: TGCGCCAGCAGCCAAGTGGGGGGTAAGTCCTACGAGCAGTACTTC; cdr3_aa: CASSQVGGKSYEQYF
v_call: TRBV2; clone_size: NA; d_call: NA; j_call: TRBJ2-7; cdr3_nt: TGTGCCAGCAGCGGGGGAGAGCAGTACTTC; cdr3_aa: CASSGGEQYF
v_call: TRBV5-4; clone_size: once; d_call: NA; j_call: TRBJ1-2; cdr3_nt: TGTGCCAGCTCCTACCGGGAAAACAGTGGGGGCTACACCTTC; cdr3_aa: CASSYRENSGGYTF
v_call: TRBV7-2; clone_size: NA; d_call: NA; j_call: TRBJ1-5; cdr3_nt: TGTGCCAGCAGCTTATGGCAGGGAAGTGAGCAGCCCCAGCATTTT; cdr3_aa: CASSLWQGSEQPQHF
v_call: TRBV4-1; clone_size: NA; d_call: TRBD2; j_call: TRBJ2-1; cdr3_nt: TGCGCCAGCAGCCAAGATCAGGGACTAGCGGGGGCCTCGTCTGGTCTCTTCTTCTTC; cdr3_aa: CASSQDQGLAGASSGLFFF
v_call: TRBV28; clone_size: NA; d_call: TRBD1; j_call: TRBJ2-2; cdr3_nt: TGTGCCAGCAGACCACAGGGGCCCGGGGAGCTGTTTTTT; cdr3_aa: CASRPQGPGELFF
v_call: TRBV7-2; clone_size: NA; d_call: TRBD1; j_call: TRBJ2-7; cdr3_nt: TGTGCCAGCAGCTTAGCAGGGACAGGGACCTACGAGCAGTACTTC; cdr3_aa: CASSLAGTGTYEQYF
v_call: TRBV2; clone_size: NA; d_call: NA; j_call: TRBJ2-2; cdr3_nt: TGTGCCAGCAGACTTTCCGGCACCGGGGAGCTGTTTTTT; cdr3_aa: CASRLSGTGELFF
v_call: TRBV7-6; clone_size: NA; d_call: TRBD1; j_call: TRBJ1-6; cdr3_nt: TGTGCCAGCAGCTTCACAGGGGGCGATTCACCCCTCCACTTT; cdr3_aa: CASSFTGGDSPLHF
v_call: TRBV5-6; clone_size: NA; d_call: NA; j_call: TRBJ2-4; cdr3_nt: TGTGCCAGCAGCTTGGACAGGGCCATAGCCAAAAACATTCAGTACTTC; cdr3_aa: CASSLDRAIAKNIQYF
v_call: TRBV6-1; clone_size: NA; d_call: NA; j_call: TRBJ1-1; cdr3_nt: TGTGCCAGTAATCTCGTGGCCACTGAAGCTTTCTTT; cdr3_aa: CASNLVATEAFF
v_call: TRBV4-1; clone_size: NA; d_call: TRBD2; j_call: TRBJ2-3; cdr3_nt: TGCGCCAGTGCTAGCGGGGCTAGCACAGATACGCAGTATTTT; cdr3_aa: CASASGASTDTQYF
v_call: TRBV4-3; clone_size: NA; d_call: NA; j_call: TRBJ2-1; cdr3_nt: TGCGCCAGCAGCCAAATGGGGCAGGCGCAGTTCTTC; cdr3_aa: CASSQMGQAQFF
v_call: TRBV7-2; clone_size: once; d_call: NA; j_call: TRBJ2-1; cdr3_nt: TGTGCCAGCAGCCCGTGGTCAGGGGAAAACAATGAGCAGTTCTTC; cdr3_aa: CASSPWSGENNEQFF
v_call: TRBV6-5; clone_size: NA; d_call: TRBD1; j_call: TRBJ1-5; cdr3_nt: TGTGCCAGCAGTACCGGGACAGAATACAATCAGCCCCAGCATTTT; cdr3_aa: CASSTGTEYNQPQHF
v_call: TRBV6-6; clone_size: NA; d_call: NA; j_call: TRBJ1-4; cdr3_nt: TGTGCCAGCAGTTCAACACGGGCGTCAGGGGAAAAACTGTTTTTT; cdr3_aa: CASSSTRASGEKLFF
v_call: TRBV29-1; clone_size: NA; d_call: NA; j_call: TRBJ2-5; cdr3_nt: TGCAGCGTTGAACGGGGGTACCAAGAGACCCAGTACTTC; cdr3_aa: CSVERGYQETQYF
v_call: TRBV15; clone_size: few; d_call: TRBD1; j_call: TRBJ1-4; cdr3_nt: TGTGCCACCAGCAGAGCTCCGGGACAGGCTAATGAAAAACTGTTTTTT; cdr3_aa: CATSRAPGQANEKLFF
v_call: TRBV9; clone_size: NA; d_call: TRBD1; j_call: TRBJ1-4; cdr3_nt: TGTGCCAGCAGCCCTATTGGACAGGGGTTTGCAACTAATGAAAAACTGTTTTTT; cdr3_aa: CASSPIGQGFATNEKLFF
v_call: TRBV7-9; clone_size: NA; d_call: TRBD1; j_call: TRBJ1-3; cdr3_nt: TGTGCCAGCAGCTCGAAGACAGGGGCTGGAAACACCATATATTTT; cdr3_aa: CASSSKTGAGNTIYF
v_call: TRBV4-2; clone_size: NA; d_call: TRBD2; j_call: TRBJ2-5; cdr3_nt: TGTGCCAGCAGCCAAGGACTAGCGGGGGCGACGGGGCAAGAGACCCAGTACTTC; cdr3_aa: CASSQGLAGATGQETQYF
v_call: TRBV19; clone_size: NA; d_call: TRBD1; j_call: TRBJ1-1; cdr3_nt: TGTGCCAGTAGTCGGACAGGGGGCCACACTGAAGCTTTCTTT; cdr3_aa: CASSRTGGHTEAFF
v_call: TRBV5-4; clone_size: NA; d_call: TRBD2; j_call: TRBJ2-7; cdr3_nt: TGTGCCAGCAGCTTAAGCGGGGCCAACTCCTACGAGCAGTACTTC; cdr3_aa: CASSLSGANSYEQYF
v_call: TRBV19; clone_size: NA; d_call: NA; j_call: TRBJ2-2; cdr3_nt: TGTGCCAGTATGCGGTACACGAACACCGGGGAGCTGTTTTTT; cdr3_aa: CASMRYTNTGELFF
v_call: TRBV30; clone_size: NA; d_call: NA; j_call: TRBJ1-1; cdr3_nt: TGTGCCTGGACCCCGGACATATTGAACACTGAAGCTTTCTTT; cdr3_aa: CAWTPDILNTEAFF
v_call: TRBV7-2; clone_size: NA; d_call: NA; j_call: TRBJ2-7; cdr3_nt: TGTGCCAGCAGCTTAGGTGGCTCCCTAGTCTACGGGCAGTACTTC; cdr3_aa: CASSLGGSLVYGQYF
v_call: TRBV9; clone_size: NA; d_call: NA; j_call: TRBJ1-2; cdr3_nt: TGTGCCAGCAGCGTAGGGGCGGGGGAAAACTATGGCTACACCTTC; cdr3_aa: CASSVGAGENYGYTF
v_call: TRBV7-3; clone_size: NA; d_call: NA; j_call: TRBJ2-6; cdr3_nt: TGTGCCAGCAGCTCCTACAGGGTCGGGGCCAACGTCCTGACTTTC; cdr3_aa: CASSSYRVGANVLTF
v_call: TRBV5-1; clone_size: NA; d_call: NA; j_call: TRBJ2-1; cdr3_nt: TGCGCCAGCAGCTTGGGATCTAGGAACAATGAGCAGTTCTTC; cdr3_aa: CASSLGSRNNEQFF
v_call: TRBV11-2; clone_size: once; d_call: NA; j_call: TRBJ2-6; cdr3_nt: TGTGCCAGCAGCTCGCTGAGGGACAATCCTGGGGCCAACGTCCTGACTTTC; cdr3_aa: CASSSLRDNPGANVLTF
v_call: TRBV9; clone_size: NA; d_call: TRBD1; j_call: TRBJ2-7; cdr3_nt: TGTGCCAGCAGCGTCTCCGGGACAGGGGGCTACGAGCAGTACTTC; cdr3_aa: CASSVSGTGGYEQYF
v_call: TRBV28; clone_size: NA; d_call: TRBD1; j_call: TRBJ2-2; cdr3_nt: TGTGCCAGCAACACCGGGACAGCGAACACCGGGGAGCTGTTTTTT; cdr3_aa: CASNTGTANTGELFF
v_call: TRBV6-6; clone_size: once; d_call: NA; j_call: TRBJ1-1; cdr3_nt: TGTGCCAGCAGTTACCAGGGGAGTTCGACTTTCTTT; cdr3_aa: CASSYQGSSTFF
v_call: TRBV9; clone_size: NA; d_call: TRBD2; j_call: TRBJ2-7; cdr3_nt: TGTGCCAGCAGCGTTTCTAGCGGGGGGGCACCCTACGAGCAGTACTTC; cdr3_aa: CASSVSSGGAPYEQYF
v_call: TRBV20-1; clone_size: once; d_call: TRBD1; j_call: TRBJ1-4; cdr3_nt: TGCAGTGCTAGGTCGACAGGGAAACTGTTTTTT; cdr3_aa: CSARSTGKLFF
v_call: TRBV6-6; clone_size: once; d_call: TRBD1; j_call: TRBJ1-1; cdr3_nt: TGTGCCAGCACCGCGACAGGGGGCACTGAAGCTTTCTTT; cdr3_aa: CASTATGGTEAFF
v_call: TRBV7-9; clone_size: NA; d_call: TRBD1; j_call: TRBJ1-1; cdr3_nt: TGTGCCAGCAGCTTTTCACAGGGGGCAGTTGAAGCTTTCTTT; cdr3_aa: CASSFSQGAVEAFF
v_call: TRBV19; clone_size: NA; d_call: TRBD2; j_call: TRBJ2-4; cdr3_nt: TGTGCCAGTAGTATGGAACCTGGGACTAGCGAAAAAAACATTCAGTACTTC; cdr3_aa: CASSMEPGTSEKNIQYF
v_call: TRBV4-3; clone_size: NA; d_call: NA; j_call: TRBJ1-2; cdr3_nt: TGCGCCAGCAGCCGGGACATGGGGTTCGACTATGGCTACACCTTC; cdr3_aa: CASSRDMGFDYGYTF